A selection of T cell receptor beta chains follows, all from one sample in a study of shared clonotypes between healthy human individuals. Repertoires were generated with immunoSEQ multiplex PCR, while TCRdb's copy carries only in-frame clones and drops some. Of approximately 1.5 million clones detected, approximately 98% appear once; the ten largest clones hold around 0.45%. The sample comprised naive CD4+ T cells sorted from blood. These receptors were obtained from a man younger than 45 in good health. Each CDR3 is given with its conserved first and last residue. D genes are given only for firm matches. Clone size is stated in some rows and not others, as once, few, many or a class when expanded.

j_call v_call d_call clone_size cdr3_nt cdr3_aa
TRBJ1-2 TRBV25-1 TRBD1 NA TGTGCCAGCAGTGAATCTACAGGGGGCCTTTACTATGGCTACACCTTC CASSESTGGLYYGYTF
TRBJ1-1 TRBV11-2 NA once TGTGCCAGCAGCCAAGTCGGGCTGAACACTGAAGCTTTCTTT CASSQVGLNTEAFF
TRBJ2-5 TRBV14 TRBD1 NA TGTGCCAGCAGCCGGACAGGGGGCTATGAGACCCAGTACTTC CASSRTGGYETQYF
TRBJ2-6 TRBV30 NA NA TGTGCCAGGCAGGTCTCTGGGGCCAACGTCCTGACTTTC CARQVSGANVLTF
TRBJ2-3 TRBV19 NA NA TGTGCCAGTAAGGGACATGAGAGAGGCACAGATACGCAGTATTTT CASKGHERGTDTQYF
TRBJ2-7 TRBV14 TRBD1 NA TGTGCCAGCAGCCAAGTAACAGGGGGAGTTAACGAGCAGTACTTC CASSQVTGGVNEQYF
TRBJ2-1 TRBV7-6 TRBD2 NA TGTGCCAGCAGCCCCGGGACTAGCGGGACCGGTGAGCAGTTCTTC CASSPGTSGTGEQFF
TRBJ1-5 TRBV9 NA NA TGTGCCACCAGCGTAGGGCAGATAAATCAGCCCCAGCATTTT CATSVGQINQPQHF
TRBJ1-4 TRBV5-1 NA NA TGCGCCAGCAGCTTGGCGGGTTTCGATGAAAAACTGTTTTTT CASSLAGFDEKLFF
TRBJ2-1 TRBV5-1 NA NA TGCGCCAGCAGCAGGGAAGCGGGCTCCTACAATGAGCAGTTCTTC CASSREAGSYNEQFF
TRBJ1-2 TRBV28 NA NA TGTGCCAGCAGTAAACAGGGCTGGTATGGCTACACCTTC CASSKQGWYGYTF
TRBJ2-7 TRBV5-1 TRBD2 NA TGCGCCAGCAGCTTGAGCGGGAGGTACTCCTACGAGCAGTACTTC CASSLSGRYSYEQYF
TRBJ2-7 TRBV6-1 TRBD2 NA TGTGCCAGCAGTGCAAGCGGGGGGGGCTACGAGCAGTACTTC CASSASGGGYEQYF
TRBJ2-7 TRBV30 NA NA TGTGCCTGGAGTCAGGGGCCCTCCTACGAGCAGTACTTC CAWSQGPSYEQYF
TRBJ2-1 TRBV9 NA NA TGTGCCAGCAGCGTAGTTGCAGTAGCCAATGAGCAGTTCTTC CASSVVAVANEQFF
TRBJ1-4 TRBV13 NA NA TGTGCCAGCAGCTTCTACAGAAATGAAAAACTGTTTTTT CASSFYRNEKLFF
TRBJ2-2 TRBV28 TRBD1 NA TGTGCCAGCTCGGACAGGCCGACCGGGGAGCTGTTTTTT CASSDRPTGELFF
TRBJ2-3 TRBV10-1 NA NA TGCGCCAGCAGTGATGCAGGGGGAGGAACAGATACGCAGTATTTT CASSDAGGGTDTQYF
TRBJ1-2 TRBV18 NA NA TGTGCCAGCTCACCAGGGGAGAACTATGGCTACACCTTC CASSPGENYGYTF
TRBJ2-5 TRBV9 TRBD2 NA TGTGCCAGCAGCGCACTGGCCTCGGGAGGGGGAGAGACCCAGTACTTC CASSALASGGGETQYF
TRBJ2-2 TRBV29-1 NA NA TGCAGCGTTGAACATCCCGGGAGATCGAACACCGGGGAGCTGTTTTTT CSVEHPGRSNTGELFF
TRBJ2-3 TRBV28 TRBD2 NA TGTGCCAGCAGGGCCGGGGGGGGCACAGATACGCAGTATTTT CASRAGGGTDTQYF
TRBJ1-2 TRBV2 TRBD1 NA TGTGCCAGCAGGGGGGACAGCTATGGCTACACCTTC CASRGDSYGYTF
TRBJ2-3 TRBV5-4 TRBD2 NA TGTGCCAGCAGAGTCAGCGGGGGATGGAGCGATACGCAGTATTTT CASRVSGGWSDTQYF
TRBJ2-7 TRBV5-1 TRBD2 NA TGCGCCAGCAGCTTGGGAGGGAGCGGGACCTACGAGCAGTACTTC CASSLGGSGTYEQYF
TRBJ1-1 TRBV11-2 NA NA TGTGCCAGCAGCTTACAAGGAAGGGTCACTGAAGCTTTCTTT CASSLQGRVTEAFF
TRBJ1-1 TRBV7-9 NA NA TGTGCCAGCAGTTATTTACAGGGGAACACTGAAGCTTTCTTT CASSYLQGNTEAFF
TRBJ2-7 TRBV18 TRBD1 NA TGTGCCAGCTCACCGCAGGACAGGGTCGTGCACGAGCAGTACTTC CASSPQDRVVHEQYF
TRBJ2-1 TRBV5-4 TRBD1 NA TGTGCCAGCAGCGTGCCCGGACAGGGCAGGGATGAGCAGTTCTTC CASSVPGQGRDEQFF
TRBJ2-1 TRBV19 TRBD1 NA TGTGCCAGTAGTATAGGACAGGGGGCGGGCGATGAGCAGTTCTTC CASSIGQGAGDEQFF
TRBJ2-7 TRBV13 NA once TGTGCCAGCAGCCAAGGGGGGTACGAGCAGTACTTC CASSQGGYEQYF
TRBJ2-7 TRBV6-5 TRBD1 NA TGTGCCAGCAGTCGACAGGGTCACTACGAGCAGTACTTC CASSRQGHYEQYF
TRBJ2-2 TRBV11-3 NA NA TGTGCCAGCAGCCGGGGGCAGACGAACACCGGGGAGCTGTTTTTT CASSRGQTNTGELFF
TRBJ1-2 TRBV6-1 NA NA TGTGCCAGCAGTTTGGACAGCCACTATGGCTACACCTTC CASSLDSHYGYTF
TRBJ2-1 TRBV13 NA NA TGTGCCAGCAGCGGGTCGACTGGAAACTATTACAATGAGCAGTTCTTC CASSGSTGNYYNEQFF
TRBJ2-7 TRBV10-3 NA NA TGTGCCATCAGTGGGCCCCAGAACCGAAACTCCTACGAGCAGTACTTC CAISGPQNRNSYEQYF
TRBJ1-2 TRBV9 TRBD1 NA TGTGCCAGCAGCGTAGGCCGAGGGACAGGGGGTTCTAACTATGGCTACACCTTC CASSVGRGTGGSNYGYTF
TRBJ2-4 TRBV7-2 TRBD1 NA TGTGCCAGCAGCTTGGGACAGGGCCTACGAGTGGCCAAAAACATTCAGTACTTC CASSLGQGLRVAKNIQYF
TRBJ2-5 TRBV25-1 NA NA TGTGCCAGCAGTGAAGCAGGGGTCGGAGAGACCCAGTACTTC CASSEAGVGETQYF
TRBJ2-7 TRBV6-6 TRBD1 NA TGTGCCAGCAGGGACGGACAGGGGTCTTTCTACGAGCAGTACTTC CASRDGQGSFYEQYF
TRBJ1-4 TRBV7-9 NA NA TGTGCCAGCAGCGCCTACAGGGACTTAAATGAAAAAGGACTGTTTTTT CASSAYRDLNEKGLFF
TRBJ2-1 TRBV5-6 NA once TGTGCCAGCAGCTTGTTACAGCTAATCTACAATGAGCAGTTCTTC CASSLLQLIYNEQFF
TRBJ2-6 TRBV18 NA NA TGTGCCAGCTCGCTACAGGTAACTGGGGCCAACGTCCTGACTTTC CASSLQVTGANVLTF
TRBJ2-7 TRBV6-5 TRBD2 NA TGTGCCAGCAGTTCTGGACTAGCGGGAGGGGAGTACTTC CASSSGLAGGEYF
TRBJ2-5 TRBV12-5 NA NA TGTGCTAGTGGTTTGTTTCTCTCGGGACATGTAAGTGAGACCCAGTACTTC CASGLFLSGHVSETQYF
TRBJ2-7 TRBV15 NA NA TGTGCCACCAGCAGAGATATAGGGGGTCAGAACTACGAGCAGTACTTC CATSRDIGGQNYEQYF
TRBJ1-5 TRBV19 NA once TGTGCCAGTAGTAGGGGTGATCAGCCCCAGCATTTT CASSRGDQPQHF
TRBJ1-1 TRBV9 NA NA TGTGCCAGCAGCGCCCTCGGGGGGACTGAAGCTTTCTTT CASSALGGTEAFF
TRBJ2-2 TRBV5-1 TRBD2 NA TGCGCCAGCAGCTTAGCGGGAGAGGCCACCGGGGAGCTGTTTTTT CASSLAGEATGELFF
TRBJ1-2 TRBV10-3 NA NA TGTGCCATCAGGCGGGACAACTCTAACTATGGCTACACCTTC CAIRRDNSNYGYTF
TRBJ2-1 TRBV7-3 NA NA TGTGCCAGCAGCTTAGACCCCGGGCCGAGCCTCAATGAGCAGTTCTTC CASSLDPGPSLNEQFF